These 24 T cell receptor beta chains came from one sample sequenced in a study of blood T cell repertoires in COVID-19. Using immunoSEQ multiplex PCR, the repertoire was profiled, and TCRdb retains in-frame clones only, with some absent. The sample gives about 260,000 clones, approximately 82% of which show up once; approximately 1.9% is in the top ten. The specimen sequenced was peripheral blood. The origin of the receptors is a woman of 80 years or more with acute or convalescent COVID-19.

The chain recombines TRBV4-1 with TRBJ1-3; D unclear. V shed 5 bases and J shed 1 base, with 12 bases lying between them. The CDR3 has 15 residues. Germline V gene sequence: CDR1 MGHRA, CDR2 YSYEKL. Written as DNA, the CDR3 is TGCGCCAGCAGCAAGATGGGAGAGTCTGGAAACACCATATATTTT. Amino acids: CASSKMGESGNTIYF.

V gene TRBV6-5 combines with J gene TRBJ1-6; 8 bases fit TRBD1. Germline-derived CDR1 and CDR2 are MNHEY and SVGAGI. The CDR3 spans 15 residues. Trimming at V came to 6 bases and at J to 5 bases, leaving 6 bases not matched to a gene. CDR3 loop: CASSQDRVDNSPLHF. Here the CDR3 DNA reads TGTGCCAGCAGCCAGGACAGGGTTGATAATTCACCCCTCCACTTT.

This chain uses TRBV14 with TRBJ2-3; a possible D gene is TRBD2 (5 bases). This CDR3 contains 15 residues. Germline CDR1 and CDR2: SGHDN and FVKESK. Trimming took 1 base from V and 4 from J, leaving 12 bases between them. The CDR3 DNA sequence: TGTGCCAGCAGCCAAGTCGGAGGATACTCAGATACGCAGTATTTT. This codes for CASSQVGGYSDTQYF. The complete variable domain, with remaining parts taken from reference TRBV14 and TRBJ2-3, reads EAGVTQFPSHSVIEKGQTVTLRCDPISGHDNLYWYRRVMGKEIKFLLHFVKESKQDESGMPNNRFLAERTGGTYSTLKVQPAELEDSGVYFCASSQVGGYSDTQYFGPGTRLTVL.

This chain connects TRBV5-1 to TRBJ2-3, with 8 bases matching TRBD2. Germline trimming cut 0 bases from V and 5 bases from J; bases unmatched to any gene: 2. CDR1 is SGHRS, CDR2 YFSETQ, per germline. This CDR3 contains 14 residues. CDR3 bases: TGCGCCAGCAGCTTGGAAGCGGGAGTAGATACGCAGTATTTT. Translated, it gives CASSLEAGVDTQYF.

This sequence joins TRBV7-2 and TRBJ2-3; 7 bases fit TRBD1. The CDR3 consists of 17 residues. In germline, CDR1 is SGHTA, CDR2 FQGNSA. V lost 3 bases, J lost 8 bases, and 17 bases stayed unmatched. CDR3 DNA: TGTGCCAGCAGCTTCGGGCTGACAGGGTTAAGGATGGGTACGCAGTATTTT. Translation gives CASSFGLTGLRMGTQYF. The full variable domain, in which reference TRBV7-2 and TRBJ2-3 provide the parts outside the CDR3, is GAGVSQSPSNKVTEKGKDVELRCDPISGHTALYWYRQSLGQGLEFLIYFQGNSAPDKSGLPSDRFSAERTGGSVSTLTIQRTQQEDSAVYLCASSFGLTGLRMGTQYFGPGTRLTVL.

The chain's CDR3 is CASSLRRGWDTQYF. For the CDR3, the DNA is TGTGCCAGCAGCTTGCGGAGGGGTTGGGATACGCAGTATTTT. The chain combines TRBV7-8 with TRBJ2-3; tentative D call: TRBD2 (6 bases). CDR3 size: 14 residues. The ends were cut back, 3 bases at V and 6 bases at J, with 13 bases in the middle. Germline CDR1 reads SGHVS; CDR2 reads FQNEAQ.

This chain joins TRBV18 and TRBJ2-1, with 13 bases lining up with TRBD2. V lost 6 bases and J lost 4; bases outside the gene matches: 15. The germline gives CDR1 KGHSH, CDR2 LQKENI. The CDR3 extends over 19 amino acids. CDR3 amino acids: CASSPGPPGLAGRYNEQFF. The CDR3 DNA follows: TGTGCCAGCTCGCCGGGACCGCCGGGACTAGCGGGGCGATACAATGAGCAGTTCTTC. Full variable domain (rest looked up from reference TRBV18 and TRBJ2-1): NAGVMQNPRHLVRRRGQEARLRCSPMKGHSHVYWYRQLPEEGLKFMVYLQKENIIDESGMPKERFSAEFPKEGPSILRIQQVVRGDSAAYFCASSPGPPGLAGRYNEQFFGPGTRLTVL.

J is TRBJ2-5 and V is TRBV7-2; 9 bases agree with TRBD2. Germline trimming cut 5 bases from V and 5 bases from J; bases unmatched to any gene: 15. Germline lookup yields CDR1 SGHTA and CDR2 FQGNSA. The CDR3 length is 17 residues. For the CDR3, the DNA is TGTGCCAGCAGCCCATCCCCAATTCTAGCGGGAAGGGAGACCCAGTACTTC. Translated: CASSPSPILAGRETQYF.

This rearrangement joins TRBV6-5 to TRBJ2-7; D gene unclear. CDR1 and CDR2 from the germline V gene are MNHEY and SVGAGI. The CDR3 totals 11 residues. V lost 4 bases and J lost 9, with 10 bases in between. CDR3 in DNA: TGTGCCAGCAGTTTCAAACAAGTGCAGTACTTC. Protein product: CASSFKQVQYF.

The gene calls are TRBV12-3 or TRBV12-4 and TRBJ2-1; TRBD2 agrees at 7 bases. After removal of 6 bases from V and 8 bases from J, the junction contained 4 bases not matched to a gene. The CDR3 is 12 amino acids. The CDR3 sequence is CASRRLAYEQFF. In DNA, the CDR3 is TGTGCCAGCAGGAGACTAGCCTATGAGCAGTTCTTC.

The CDR3 nucleotides are TGTGCCAGCAGCTTAGCGTCCTCCGGGGGTAATTATGGCTACACCTTC. Its translation: CASSLASSGGNYGYTF. The genes are TRBV7-2 and TRBJ1-2; a weak D match, TRBD1 (5 bases). Trimming cost V 0 bases and J 5 bases, with 16 bases left between them. The CDR3 is 16 amino acids. Germline lookup yields CDR1 SGHTA and CDR2 FQGNSA.

The gene calls are TRBV29-1 and TRBJ2-7; D possibly corresponds to TRBD1 (5 bases). Germline V gene sequence: CDR1 SQVTM, CDR2 ANQGSEA. CDR3 length equals 11 residues. V was cut by 4 bases and J by 3 bases, with 7 bases left in between. The CDR3 coding sequence is TGCAGCGTTGGGGGCGGCTACGAGCAGTACTTC. This translates into CSVGGGYEQYF.

This clone showed up just a few times. The chain carries TRBV5-3 and TRBJ2-7; weak D call: TRBD2 (6 bases). TRBV5-3 is labeled an ORF, and its function is uncertain. V gave up 1 base and J gave up 0 bases, with 11 bases separating them. The CDR3 contains 15 residues. The DNA for the CDR3 is TGTGCCAGAAGCTTGTTTGGGAGGAGCTCCTACGAGCAGTACTTC. Translated: CARSLFGRSSYEQYF.

This clone was picked up one time. The CDR3 DNA is TGCGCCAGCAGCTTGTCGGGTGGCTACACCTTC. This sequence encodes CASSLSGGYTF. The chain combines TRBV5-1 with TRBJ1-2; no clear D. Trimming pared 1 base from V and 7 bases from J, leaving 5 bases between. Germline loops: CDR1 SGHRS, CDR2 YFSETQ. The CDR3 spans 11 residues.

The chain employs TRBV5-1 and TRBJ1-3; TRBD1 is a possible D gene (6 bases). Germline CDR1 is SGHRS and CDR2 is YFSETQ. Deletions cut 7 bases from V and 2 bases from J, with 16 bases between. There are 15 residues in the CDR3. This CDR3 is CASRSQPGAGNTIYF. Here the CDR3 DNA reads TGCGCCAGCCGATCCCAGCCAGGGGCTGGAAACACCATATATTTT.

This clone was detected once. As DNA, the CDR3 is TGTGCCAGCAGCGTTTCAGGTACCGAACAGCCCCAGCATTTT. It is translated as CASSVSGTEQPQHF. The chain combines TRBV9 with TRBJ1-5; no clear D. The V gene's germline CDR1 is SGDLS and CDR2 YYNGEE. There are 14 residues in the CDR3. Trimming removed 2 bases at V and 7 bases at J, with 13 bases between.

This clone appeared once. The chain couples TRBV19 to TRBJ2-3; 9 bases match TRBD1. The CDR3 sequence is 13 residues long. Trimming removed 6 bases from V and 6 bases from J; junction bases left unmatched: 4. The V gene's germline CDR1 is LNHDA and CDR2 SQIVND (reference sequence). The CDR3 nucleotides are TGTGCCAGTAGAACCGGGACAGGGGATACGCAGTATTTT. Its translation is CASRTGTGDTQYF.

The chain uses TRBV6-5 and TRBJ2-1; 7 bases match TRBD2. The J segment lost 7 bases and the V segment lost 6 bases, leaving 3 bases of the junction unmatched. Germline V gives CDR1 MNHEY, CDR2 SVGAGI. The CDR3 has 12 amino acids. Here the CDR3 reads CASSRGLNEQFF. The CDR3 coding sequence is TGTGCCAGCAGCCGGGGACTAAATGAGCAGTTCTTC.

This clone appeared a few times. This chain links TRBV6-6 with TRBJ1-1, with D possibly being TRBD1 (6 bases). The CDR3 is 15 amino acids. Per the germline V gene, CDR1 is MNHNY and CDR2 is SVGAGI (reference sequence). Trimming stripped 5 bases from V and 1 base from J, with 14 bases between. CDR3 coding DNA: TGTGCCAGCAGTCGTTTGGGACACCCGAACACTGAAGCTTTCTTT. As protein: CASSRLGHPNTEAFF.

The J gene is TRBJ2-7, the V gene TRBV3-1 (or the pseudogene TRBV3-2), with a weak D call TRBD2 (5 bases). This CDR3 has 14 amino acids. Germline assignment: CDR1 LGHDT and CDR2 YNNKEL (reference sequence). Trimming stripped 1 base from V and 0 bases from J, with 7 bases between. The CDR3 protein is CASSQVGDSYEQYF. The CDR3 bases are TGTGCCAGCAGCCAAGTCGGGGACTCCTACGAGCAGTACTTC.

The V gene is TRBV11-2, the J gene TRBJ2-5; 7 bases map to TRBD1. Germline V gene sequence: CDR1 SGHAT, CDR2 FQNNGV. This CDR3 spans 13 amino acids. Trimming at V came to 5 bases and at J to 3 bases, leaving 3 bases not matched to a gene. The CDR3 protein is CASSADREETQYF. CDR3 DNA: TGTGCCAGCAGCGCAGACAGGGAAGAGACCCAGTACTTC. The full variable domain, rest sourced from reference TRBV11-2 and TRBJ2-5, is EAGVAQSPRYKIIEKRQSVAFWCNPISGHATLYWYQQILGQGPKLLIQFQNNGVVDDSQLPKDRFSAERLKGVDSTLKIQPAKLEDSAVYLCASSADREETQYFGPGTRLLVL.

The chain employs TRBV6-2 or TRBV6-3 and TRBJ1-5; 8 nucleotides agree with TRBD1. V gave up 5 bases and J gave up 4 bases; unmatched junction bases: 4. This CDR3 is built from 14 residues. The V gene's germline CDR1 is MNHEY and CDR2 SVGEGT. CDR3 region: CASSRRQGNQPQHF. As DNA, the CDR3 is TGTGCCAGCAGTCGACGACAGGGGAATCAGCCCCAGCATTTT.

The V and J genes are TRBV6-2 or TRBV6-3 and TRBJ1-2, with D possibly TRBD1 on 5 matching bases. Germline CDR1 reads MNHEY; CDR2 reads SVGEGT. The CDR3 is 15 amino acids. Trimming took 0 bases from V and 2 from J, leaving 10 bases between them. This CDR3 is CASSYSSPGNYGYTF. The CDR3 region has the DNA TGTGCCAGCAGTTACTCGAGCCCAGGGAACTATGGCTACACCTTC.

The CDR3 nucleotides are TGTGCCAGCAGCTTAATGCTAGCTCCCCAAGAGACCCAGTACTTC. It codes for CASSLMLAPQETQYF. V is TRBV7-2 and J is TRBJ2-5; possible D gene TRBD2, 5 bases. Germline V lookup: CDR1 SGHTA, CDR2 FQGNSA. V lost 2 bases and J lost 1, with 11 bases in between. CDR3 size: 15 residues. Variable domain in full (rest from reference TRBV7-2 and TRBJ2-5): GAGVSQSPSNKVTEKGKDVELRCDPISGHTALYWYRQSLGQGLEFLIYFQGNSAPDKSGLPSDRFSAERTGGSVSTLTIQRTQQEDSAVYLCASSLMLAPQETQYFGPGTRLLVL.